Listed below are T cell receptor beta chains from one sample, sequenced in a study of blood T cell repertoires in COVID-19. TCRdb's table, derived via immunoSEQ multiplex PCR, lists solely in-frame clones and lacks some. The sample contains 120,000 or so clones, 90% of which appear only once. The sample comprised peripheral blood. The receptors stem from a man aged 55 to 70 with COVID-19, enrolled during active disease. Both conserved end residues are part of each CDR3. D genes are given only for firm matches. Rows give clone size only sometimes, using once, few, many, or a class for an expanded clone.

d_gene	abundance	v_gene	len	j_gene	CDR3aa	CDR3nt
-	-	TRBV9	13	TRBJ2-7	CASSTDSFYEQYF	TGTGCCAGCAGCACCGACAGTTTCTACGAGCAGTACTTC
TRBD1	few	TRBV14	16	TRBJ2-3	CASSPWTGGETDTQYF	TGTGCCAGCAGCCCCTGGACAGGGGGCGAAACAGATACGCAGTATTTT
TRBD2	once	TRBV4-1	19	TRBJ2-1	CASSPRRQRGDRGNNEQFF	TGCGCCAGCAGCCCAAGGCGGCAGCGGGGGGACAGAGGTAACAATGAGCAGTTCTTC
TRBD2	-	TRBV15	14	TRBJ2-7	CATSTGTSSYEQYF	TGTGCCACCAGCACCGGGACTAGCAGTTACGAGCAGTACTTC
-	-	TRBV20-1	12	TRBJ2-4	CSASMAANIQYF	TGCAGTGCTAGTATGGCGGCAAACATTCAGTACTTC
-	-	TRBV30	12	TRBJ2-1	CAWSRQGNEQFF	TGTGCCTGGAGTCGTCAGGGCAATGAGCAGTTCTTC
TRBD1	-	TRBV6-5	15	TRBJ1-5	CASSSRQGRNQPQHF	TGTGCCAGCAGTTCGAGACAGGGTCGCAATCAGCCCCAGCATTTT
TRBD2	-	TRBV3-1/TRBV3-2	16	TRBJ2-7	CASSQAGLAGVYEQYF	TGTGCCAGCAGCCAAGCGGGACTAGCGGGAGTCTACGAGCAGTACTTC
-	once	TRBV5-1	17	TRBJ1-3	CASSLARGGLSGNTIYF	TGCGCCAGCAGCTTGGCCCGGGGGGGCCTCTCTGGAAACACCATATATTTT
TRBD1	-	TRBV27	15	TRBJ1-2	CASSLPQGEIYGYTF	TGTGCCAGCAGTTTACCACAGGGGGAGATCTATGGCTACACCTTC
TRBD2	-	TRBV29-1	17	TRBJ2-2	CSVEDQGLAGDTGELFF	TGCAGCGTTGAAGATCAGGGACTAGCGGGAGACACCGGGGAGCTGTTTTTT
TRBD1	-	TRBV19	16	TRBJ2-5	CASSIGPAGGQETQYF	TGTGCCAGTAGTATAGGTCCGGCAGGGGGACAAGAGACCCAGTACTTC
TRBD1	-	TRBV18	16	TRBJ2-2	CASSPRQGENTGELFF	TGTGCCAGCTCACCACGACAGGGGGAGAACACCGGGGAGCTGTTTTTT
TRBD1	-	TRBV10-3	15	TRBJ1-1	CATDAGTGPNTEAFF	TGTGCCACCGACGCCGGGACAGGACCTAACACTGAAGCTTTCTTT
-	-	TRBV11-2	16	TRBJ1-1	CASSLAFRLMNTEAFF	TGTGCCAGCAGCTTAGCGTTTCGTCTAATGAACACTGAAGCTTTCTTT
TRBD2	-	TRBV28	16	TRBJ2-3	CASSLPGLAGSDTQYF	TGTGCCAGCAGTTTACCGGGACTAGCGGGATCAGATACGCAGTATTTT
TRBD1	-	TRBV28	14	TRBJ1-2	CASSRDRENYGYTF	TGTGCCAGCAGTAGGGACAGGGAAAACTATGGCTACACCTTC
TRBD1	-	TRBV27	18	TRBJ1-4	CASSPLGQGQGANEKLFF	TGTGCCAGCAGTCCTCTTGGACAGGGCCAAGGGGCTAATGAAAAACTGTTTTTT
TRBD1	-	TRBV19	14	TRBJ2-7	CASSIKGTGDEQYF	TGTGCCAGTAGTATAAAGGGGACAGGGGACGAGCAGTACTTC
-	-	TRBV2	14	TRBJ1-2	CASSPARASYGHTF	TGTGCCAGCAGCCCCGCCAGGGCCAGCTATGGCCACACCTTC
-	-	TRBV7-2	17	TRBJ2-3	CASSLVTSQFFTDTQYF	TGTGCCAGCAGCTTAGTGACTAGTCAATTCTTCACAGATACGCAGTATTTT
-	-	TRBV11-3	13	TRBJ2-1	CASSNGGNNEQFF	TGTGCCAGCAGCAATGGGGGGAACAATGAGCAGTTCTTC
-	once	TRBV24-1	13	TRBJ2-2	CATTGGEGGELFF	TGTGCCACTACAGGTGGCGAAGGCGGGGAGCTGTTTTTT
TRBD1	-	TRBV6-4	13	TRBJ1-2	CASSGGQGTGYTF	TGTGCCAGCAGTGGTGGACAGGGGACTGGCTACACCTTC
TRBD1	-	TRBV6-5	15	TRBJ1-5	CASSFSQGANQPQHF	TGTGCCAGCAGTTTCTCTCAGGGGGCAAATCAGCCCCAGCATTTT
TRBD2	-	TRBV5-6	16	TRBJ2-7	CASSLDLQGGRSKQYF	TGTGCCAGCAGCTTGGACCTCCAGGGAGGGAGGTCAAAGCAGTACTTC
-	-	TRBV11-3	16	TRBJ2-2	CASSPPGRVNTGELFF	TGTGCCAGCAGCCCCCCAGGCAGGGTAAACACCGGGGAGCTGTTTTTT
-	-	TRBV5-1	17	TRBJ2-3	CASSLDAMGHSTDTQYF	TGCGCCAGCAGCTTGGACGCGATGGGCCATAGCACAGATACGCAGTATTTT
TRBD1	-	TRBV5-1	15	TRBJ2-5	CASSLVGTGQETQYF	TGCGCCAGCAGCTTGGTTGGGACAGGGCAAGAGACCCAGTACTTC
-	once	TRBV10-2	12	TRBJ2-2	CASSEIGGELFF	TGCGCCAGCAGTGAAATCGGCGGGGAGCTGTTTTTT
TRBD2	-	TRBV13	12	TRBJ2-5	CASSSSGETQYF	TGTGCCAGCAGCTCTAGCGGGGAGACCCAGTACTTC
-	-	TRBV2	13	TRBJ1-4	CASSVQGGEKLFF	TGTGCCAGCAGTGTCCAGGGAGGAGAAAAACTGTTTTTT
TRBD2	-	TRBV5-1	19	TRBJ2-5	CASSPIGASGRAVRETQYF	TGCGCCAGCAGCCCCATCGGGGCTAGCGGGAGGGCCGTTCGGGAGACCCAGTACTTC
-	-	TRBV11-2	16	TRBJ2-7	CASSLMGEVSSYEQYF	TGTGCCAGCAGCTTAATGGGGGAGGTGAGCTCCTACGAGCAGTACTTC
-	-	TRBV19	12	TRBJ1-1	CASGTLNTEAFF	TGTGCCAGTGGGACATTGAACACTGAAGCTTTCTTT
-	-	TRBV6-4	10	TRBJ2-1	CASIPGEQFF	TGTGCCAGCATCCCAGGTGAGCAGTTCTTC
-	-	TRBV12-3/TRBV12-4	13	TRBJ1-5	CASSLRGNQPQHF	TGTGCCAGCAGTTTACGGGGCAATCAGCCCCAGCATTTT
TRBD2	-	TRBV18	16	TRBJ2-1	CASSPLSGVSYNEQFF	TGTGCCAGCTCACCTTTAAGCGGGGTCTCCTACAATGAGCAGTTCTTC
-	-	TRBV14	13	TRBJ1-3	CASSREGRSTIYF	TGTGCCAGCAGCCGAGAAGGGAGGAGCACCATATATTTT
-	-	TRBV7-3	15	TRBJ1-1	CASSPKSGGPIGAFF	TGTGCCAGCAGCCCCAAAAGCGGTGGCCCTATCGGGGCTTTCTTT
TRBD1	-	TRBV27	15	TRBJ2-7	CASRSIGTGVYEQYF	TGTGCCAGCAGATCCATCGGGACAGGGGTTTACGAGCAGTACTTC
TRBD1	-	TRBV25-1	15	TRBJ1-4	CASSEWTGAGEKLFF	TGTGCCAGCAGTGAATGGACAGGGGCGGGCGAAAAACTGTTTTTT
TRBD2	few	TRBV3-1/TRBV3-2	15	TRBJ2-5	CASSLGTSAQETQYF	TGTGCCAGCAGCCTAGGGACTAGCGCACAAGAGACCCAGTACTTC
-	-	TRBV10-3	14	TRBJ2-1	CAISRDFSYNEQFF	TGTGCCATCAGCCGGGACTTCTCTTACAATGAGCAGTTCTTC
TRBD1	-	TRBV18	14	TRBJ2-7	CASSPDRGQYEQYF	TGTGCCAGCTCACCGGACAGGGGGCAATACGAGCAGTACTTC
TRBD1	-	TRBV10-3	16	TRBJ1-1	CAISTGTGEGDTEAFF	TGTGCCATCAGCACCGGGACAGGGGAAGGGGACACTGAAGCTTTCTTT
-	-	TRBV7-2	15	TRBJ1-5	CASSLARGNNQPQHF	TGTGCCAGCAGCTTAGCGCGGGGAAACAATCAGCCCCAGCATTTT
TRBD1	-	TRBV3-1/TRBV3-2	14	TRBJ1-1	CASSQGDRGSEAFF	TGTGCCAGCAGCCAGGGGGACAGGGGATCTGAAGCTTTCTTT
TRBD2	-	TRBV4-2	14	TRBJ2-7	CASSQDWGGYEQYF	TGTGCCAGCAGCCAAGACTGGGGGGGGTACGAGCAGTACTTC
-	-	TRBV19	16	TRBJ2-6	CASSMRGASGANVLTF	TGTGCCAGTAGTATGAGAGGTGCCTCTGGGGCCAACGTCCTGACTTTC
TRBD1	once	TRBV9	13	TRBJ1-2	CASLAQGNYGYTF	TGTGCCAGCCTTGCACAGGGGAACTATGGCTACACCTTC
-	-	TRBV18	16	TRBJ2-3	CASSPGSSGSTDTQYF	TGTGCCAGCTCACCCGGATCGTCGGGAAGCACAGATACGCAGTATTTT
TRBD1	-	TRBV7-2	14	TRBJ1-2	CASSPDRGVYGYTF	TGTGCCAGCAGCCCAGACAGGGGGGTCTATGGCTACACCTTC
-	-	TRBV5-1	14	TRBJ1-2	CASSVDMVNYGYTF	TGCGCCAGCAGCGTGGACATGGTAAACTATGGCTACACCTTC
-	-	TRBV7-4	15	TRBJ2-1	CASSHGADSYNEQFF	TGTGCCAGCAGCCATGGGGCGGACTCCTACAATGAGCAGTTCTTC
-	-	TRBV3-1/TRBV3-2	14	TRBJ1-1	CASSQVRTDTEAFF	TGTGCCAGCAGCCAAGTCAGGACAGATACTGAAGCTTTCTTT
-	-	TRBV19	14	TRBJ1-5	CASNPQARNQPQHF	TGTGCCAGTAATCCCCAGGCCCGCAATCAGCCCCAGCATTTT
TRBD2	-	TRBV7-9	14	TRBJ2-7	CASSSRTSPYEQYF	TGTGCCAGCAGCTCTAGGACTAGTCCCTACGAGCAGTACTTC